The clone carrying this T cell receptor (beta chain) was seen repeatedly, ten times or more. The antigen remains undetermined. Library preparation (for TCRbeta) was performed with unique molecular identifiers. TCRdb re-analysed the PCR reads in MiXCR, keeping a single row per CDR3 protein. The sample yields about 440,000 distinct CDR3 sequences, around 46% seen once. V lost 3 bases to trimming and J lost 0 bases, with 10 bases between them. The germline V gene encodes CDR1 SGHTA and CDR2 FQGNSA. The CDR3 has 15 residues. The sample is drawn from a study of T-cell reconstitution after alpha-beta-depleted transplantation in children. Findings and limits, study-wide: As was reported, about two months after transplant, alpha-beta T cells came from several hundred expanded graft clones. The authors attributed T-cell counts and diversity one year after transplant mostly to newly produced T cells.

The sample in question was PBMCs, obtained before TCRalphabeta/CD19-depleted stem cell transplant. The V gene is TRBV7-2, the J gene TRBJ2-3, with D perhaps TRBD1 or TRBD2 (5 bases each). This TCR came from a girl aged 2-15 years with aplastic anemia, due to receive a stem cell transplant. The CDR3 DNA reads as TGTGCCAGCAGCTTCCGAGGGGCTAGCACAGATACGCAGTATTTT. It translates to CASSFRGASTDTQYF.